This TCR beta chain appears in the sequencing data of a study of blood T cell repertoires in COVID-19. The length of the CDR3 is 16 residues. Between the trimmed V and J ends, which lost 3 bases and 2 bases, there was a span of 17 bases. Germline V gene sequence: CDR1 LNHDA, CDR2 SQIVND (reference sequence). Some clones are missing from TCRdb's copy, which holds only in-frame ones; the method was immunoSEQ multiplex PCR. The sample contains some 190,000 clones, 80% of which appear only once. Cohorts were determined from participant-reported clinical history. This clone is classed as medium-sized (0.01 to 0.1%).

This receptor was identified in a man aged 55 to 70 who had been exposed to COVID-19. The sequencing input was PBMCs or T cells enriched from blood (not recorded which). The J gene is TRBJ2-7, the V gene TRBV19, with D perhaps matching TRBD1 (6 bases). This CDR3 reads CASSMAGRGRTYEQYF. The CDR3 DNA follows: TGTGCCAGTAGTATGGCGGGCAGGGGAAGGACCTACGAGCAGTACTTC.